A single sample gave rise to the 12 T cell receptor beta chains below, sequenced in a study of T-cell reconstitution after alpha-beta-depleted transplantation in children. The authors prepared the TCRbeta library with unique molecular identifiers. TCRdb reprocessed the PCR reads via MiXCR and lists one record per CDR3 protein. The sample contains about 500,000 distinct CDR3 sequences, about 31% of which appear only once. Specimen: PBMCs from the stem cell graft donor, collected from the stem cell graft. The receptors come from a human donor who donated a stem cell graft to a child with aplastic anemia.

The chain joins TRBV18 to TRBJ1-1; D is unclear. The germline V gene encodes CDR1 KGHSH and CDR2 LQKENI. Between the trimmed V and J ends, which lost 3 bases and 1 base, there was a span of 9 bases. The CDR3 length is 14 residues. The CDR3, as DNA: TGTGCCAGCTCACCGGGCAGAACGAACACTGAAGCTTTCTTT. It codes for CASSPGRTNTEAFF.

This sequence joins TRBV25-1 and TRBJ1-1; TRBD1 matches at 7 bases. CDR1 MGHDK and CDR2 SYGVNS come from the germline V gene. J was trimmed by 2 bases and V by 6 bases; bases with no gene match: 6. The CDR3 extends over 14 amino acids. CDR3 amino acids: CASRDREENTEAFF. CDR3 coding DNA: TGTGCCAGCAGAGACAGGGAGGAAAACACTGAAGCTTTCTTT.

V gene TRBV29-1 combines with J gene TRBJ2-1; perhaps TRBD1 as D (6 bases). The CDR3 has 14 residues. Looked up from germline, CDR1 is SQVTM and CDR2 is ANQGSEA. Trimming pared 5 bases from V and 7 bases from J, leaving 18 bases between. The CDR3, as DNA: TGCAGCGTTCACGACAGGACTTCGGGGAATGAGCAGTTCTTC. Translating it yields CSVHDRTSGNEQFF.

The rearrangement uses TRBV28 and TRBJ2-3; either TRBD1 or TRBD2 may supply D (5 bases each). Germline-derived CDR1 and CDR2 are MDHEN and SYDVKM. The V gene lost 5 bases and the J gene lost 4 bases, with 16 bases spanning the gap. The CDR3 consists of 15 residues. CDR3 nucleotides: TGTGCCAGCAGTCCACCGGGGACCCAGTCAGATACGCAGTATTTT. It encodes CASSPPGTQSDTQYF.

In its sample, this clonotype was seen a few times. The chain employs TRBV6-2 or TRBV6-3 and TRBJ2-7; 7 bases agree with TRBD2. Germline CDR1 reads MNHEY; CDR2 reads SVGEGT. This CDR3 has 15 residues. Trimming took 2 bases from V and 2 from J; bases not matched to a gene: 6. The DNA of the CDR3 is TGTGCCAGCAGTTACACCCGCGGGAGCACCTACGAGCAGTACTTC. Its protein product is CASSYTRGSTYEQYF.

The rearrangement uses TRBV5-4 and TRBJ2-3; D possibly corresponds to TRBD1 (6 bases). V lost 6 bases to trimming and J lost 6 bases, with 35 bases between them. The length of the CDR3 is 20 residues. Germline V gene sequence: CDR1 SGHNT, CDR2 YYREEE (reference sequence). CDR3 sequence reads: CASTSSPQGTQIRPSDTQYF. CDR3 nucleotide sequence: TGTGCCAGCACCTCTTCGCCCCAGGGGACCCAGATTAGACCTTCGGATACGCAGTATTTT.

V is TRBV29-1 and J is TRBJ2-1, with 7 bases matching TRBD1. V shed 6 bases, J shed 8 bases, and the junction held 4 bases outside the gene matches. Germline loops: CDR1 SQVTM, CDR2 ANQGSEA. This CDR3 has 11 amino acids. The CDR3 DNA follows: TGCAGCGTCGTTACAGGGGATGAGCAGTTCTTC. Amino acid sequence: CSVVTGDEQFF.

This clonotype was detected only a few times. V and J are TRBV29-1 and TRBJ2-7, with D tentatively TRBD1 (5 bases). The CDR3 is made up of 15 amino acids. V was shortened by 6 bases and J by 0 bases, with 18 bases between the two germline ends. Germline lookup yields CDR1 SQVTM and CDR2 ANQGSEA. The CDR3 sequence: CSVPGCVRVSYEQYV. CDR3 bases: TGCAGCGTGCCCGGCTGTGTCAGGGTCTCCTACGAGCAGTACGTC.

In its sample, this clonotype was seen a few times. This chain joins TRBV29-1 and TRBJ1-3; 7 bases line up with TRBD1. V shed 0 bases and J 1 base; nucleotides not matched to a gene: 12. The CDR3 length is 18 residues. Germline lookup yields CDR1 SQVTM and CDR2 ANQGSEA. The CDR3 protein is CSVEEQKRQGRSGNTIYF. CDR3 sequence (DNA): TGCAGCGTTGAAGAACAGAAGAGACAGGGCCGATCTGGAAACACCATATATTTT.

This chain connects TRBV6-1 to TRBJ1-5, with unresolved D. From germline, CDR1 is MNHNS and CDR2 SASEGT. Trimming shortened V by 6 bases and J by 7 bases, and 13 bases separated the two germline ends. The CDR3 runs to 13 residues. CDR3 protein: CASSRWKGQPQHF. CDR3 bases: TGTGCCAGCAGCCGATGGAAGGGACAGCCCCAGCATTTT.

The rearrangement joins TRBV9 to TRBJ2-7; D is undetermined. Per the germline V gene, CDR1 is SGDLS and CDR2 is YYNGEE. The CDR3 length is 14 residues. V gave up 4 bases and J gave up 2 bases, with 13 bases separating them. The CDR3, as DNA: TGTGCCAGCAGCCTCACCGGGTTGCCCTACGAGCAGTACTTC. It yields the protein CASSLTGLPYEQYF.

V usage is TRBV7-6 and J usage is TRBJ2-7; the D gene could be TRBD1 or TRBD2 (5 bases each). Looked up from germline, CDR1 is SGHVS and CDR2 is FNYEAQ. This CDR3 is built from 14 residues. The ends were cut back, 5 bases at V and 7 bases at J, with 18 bases in the middle. The CDR3 nucleotides read TGTGCCAGCAGCCCCCGGGACCCACCGGGGGAGCAGTACTTC. This codes for CASSPRDPPGEQYF.